Each of the 27 T cell receptor beta chains below was sequenced from the same sample in a study of glioma-infiltrating T cells. Amplification of TCR alpha and beta CDR3 regions from RNA used iRepertoire nested multiplex PCR. MiXCR, run by TCRdb on the multiplex PCR reads, gives a single entry per CDR3 protein. The data show some 180,000 distinct CDR3 sequences, over 25% seen once. Sequencing used glioma tissue, nonneoplastic brain tissue, or PBMCs (not recorded which). All receptors come from a human donor with low-grade glioma or glioblastoma, undergoing nonglioma brain surgery, or in good health (not recorded which).

In its sample, this clonotype was seen many times. The chain joins TRBV5-1 to TRBJ2-1, with TRBD2 as a possible D gene (6 bases). The CDR3 runs 11 residues. The germline CDR1 and CDR2 sequences are SGHRS and YFSETQ. Trimming left V 6 bases short and J 6 bases short, with 7 bases between. CDR3 DNA: TGCGCCAGCACGACTAGCAATGAGCAGTTCTTC. It yields the protein CASTTSNEQFF.

Many counts were recorded for this clonotype. V gene TRBV6-1 combines with J gene TRBJ2-7; TRBD2 agrees at 11 bases. The length of the CDR3 is 14 residues. Losses at the gene ends were 6 bases for V and 6 bases for J; bases not matched to a gene: 7. Germline CDR1 reads MNHNS; CDR2 reads SASEGT. The CDR3 coding sequence is TGTGCCAGCAGCGGATCCGGACTAGCGGGCGAGCAGTACTTC. Residues: CASSGSGLAGEQYF.

The chain employs TRBV19 and TRBJ2-5; no firm D call. The germline V gene encodes CDR1 LNHDA and CDR2 SQIVND (reference sequence). This CDR3 contains 13 residues. Trimming removed 3 bases at V and 2 bases at J, with 7 bases between. As DNA, the CDR3 is TGTGCCAGTAGTATCACCTCGCAAGAGACCCAGTACTTC. Translating it yields CASSITSQETQYF.

This clonotype was recorded at least ten times. The J gene is TRBJ2-2, the V gene TRBV19; unclear D gene. V was clipped by 1 base and J by 8 bases, with 8 bases between them. CDR3 size: 13 residues. Germline loops: CDR1 LNHDA, CDR2 SQIVND (reference sequence). CDR3 DNA: TGTGCCAGTAGTATAGTAGTTGGAGGGGAGCTGTTTTTT. Translating gives CASSIVVGGELFF. The full variable domain, in which reference TRBV19 and TRBJ2-2 provide the parts outside the CDR3, is DGGITQSPKYLFRKEGQNVTLSCEQNLNHDAMYWYRQDPGQGLRLIYYSQIVNDFQKGDIAEGYSVSREKKESFPLTVTSAQKNPTAFYLCASSIVVGGELFFGEGSRLTVL.

Comments on this clonotype: This may be a read error: a much more frequent sequence differs by one nucleotide. The V call is TRBV7-2, the J call TRBJ2-2; TRBD2 matches at 12 bases. The CDR3 runs to 16 residues. Trimming at V came to 5 bases and at J to 4 bases, leaving 5 bases not matched to a gene. CDR1 is SGHTA, CDR2 FQGNSA, per germline. The CDR3 loop reads CASSEGLAGSTGELFF. The DNA for the CDR3 is TGTGCCAGCAGCGAGGGACTAGCGGGTTCCACCGGGGAGCTGTTTTTT.

As regards this clonotype: The junction differs from germline at one of its ends, possibly a read error. V gene TRBV19 combines with J gene TRBJ1-6; possible D gene TRBD1, 6 bases. Germline V gene data show CDR1 as LNHDA and CDR2 as SQIVND (reference sequence). The CDR3 is made up of 14 amino acids. The CDR3, as DNA: TGTGCCAGTAGTAACAGGGAGAATAATTCACCCATCCACTTT. It encodes CASSNRENNSPIHF.

J is TRBJ2-1 and V is TRBV3-1; 12 nucleotides agree with TRBD2. V was pared by 4 bases and J by 9 bases, with 7 bases of the junction left unmatched. The CDR3 has 15 residues. Germline CDR1 reads LGHDT; CDR2 reads YNNKEL (reference sequence). CDR3 sequence: CASSPTSGRGGEQFF. The CDR3 coding sequence is TGTGCCAGCAGCCCGACTAGCGGGAGAGGCGGTGAGCAGTTCTTC.

A remark on this clonotype: A read error may account for a junction end that differs from germline. The rearrangement uses TRBV4-1 and TRBJ2-1; D is ambiguous. The germline CDR1 and CDR2 sequences are MGHRA and YSYEKL. The length of the CDR3 is 15 residues. The CDR3 DNA follows: TGCGCCAGCAGATCAGAAATCGGGTACTACAATGAGAAGTTCTTC. As protein: CASRSEIGYYNEKFF.

CDR3 loop: CASSLVAGGPNEQYF. CDR3 DNA sequence: TGTGCCAGCAGTTTGGTAGCGGGAGGGCCAAATGAGCAGTACTTC. The gene calls are TRBV28 and TRBJ2-7; 11 bases map to TRBD2. This CDR3 is built from 15 residues. Trimming removed 3 bases from V and 7 bases from J; junction bases left unmatched: 8. Germline values: CDR1 MDHEN, CDR2 SYDVKM.

The sample holds many counts of this clonotype. The CDR3 bases are TGTGCCAGCAGCCAAGATTGGGCTAGAAGCGACAATGAGCAGTTCTTC. This translates into CASSQDWARSDNEQFF. The genes are TRBV3-1 and TRBJ2-1; D is uncertain. The CDR3 is made up of 16 amino acids. The ends were cut back, 0 bases at V and 5 bases at J, with 14 bases in the middle. CDR1 and CDR2 from the germline V gene are LGHDT and YNNKEL (reference sequence).

This clonotype was seen at least ten times. The genes are TRBV27 and TRBJ2-3; D is uncertain. Between the trimmed V and J ends, which lost 3 bases and 4 bases, there was a span of 8 bases. The CDR3 length is 13 residues. The germline gives CDR1 MNHEY, CDR2 SMNVEV (reference sequence). The CDR3 DNA is TGTGCCAGCAGTTTCCTAGTAGCAGATACGCAGTATTTT. Its translation is CASSFLVADTQYF.

V gene TRBV19 combines with J gene TRBJ2-5; D gene ambiguous. The germline V gene encodes CDR1 LNHDA and CDR2 SQIVND (reference sequence). Deletions cut 4 bases from V and 5 bases from J, with 11 bases between. The CDR3 is 13 amino acids. CDR3 region: CASSTLIRETQYF. The CDR3 DNA reads as TGTGCCAGTAGTACCCTGATTCGGGAGACCCAGTACTTC.

The sample holds a few counts of this clonotype. The rearrangement joins TRBV5-8 to TRBJ1-2, with no clear D. V was clipped by 4 bases and J by 3 bases, with 4 bases between them. Germline CDR1 and CDR2: SGHTS and YDEGEE. The CDR3 length is 11 residues. CDR3 sequence reads: CASSKDYGYTF. CDR3 sequence (DNA): TGTGCCAGCAGCAAGGACTATGGCTACACCTTC.

This clonotype was detected many times. CDR3 loop: CASSLLLEGGTTSTDTQYF. DNA of the CDR3: TGTGCCAGCAGTCTTCTTCTTGAGGGAGGCACGACTAGCACAGATACGCAGTATTTT. The chain combines TRBV28 with TRBJ2-3; D may be TRBD2 (6 bases). The CDR3 length is 19 residues. Per germline, CDR1 MDHEN and CDR2 SYDVKM. Trimming stripped 5 bases from V and 0 bases from J, with 24 bases between.

A note on this clonotype: A much larger clone differs from this one at a single base, so this may be a read error. This sequence joins TRBV4-1 and TRBJ2-5, with TRBD1 as a possible D gene (5 bases). Germline lookup yields CDR1 MGHRA and CDR2 YSYEKL. This CDR3 is built from 19 residues. V was shortened by 0 bases and J by 8 bases, with 28 bases between the two germline ends. The CDR3 sequence is CASSQEPPNRPVYGDTQYF. The DNA of the CDR3 is TGCGCCAGCAGCCAAGAGCCCCCCAACAGGCCCGTTTATGGAGATACCCAGTACTTC.

At least ten counts were recorded for this clonotype. V and J are TRBV20-1 and TRBJ2-7; 12 bases match TRBD2. This CDR3 has 15 residues. Germline V CDR1 and CDR2: DFQATT, SNEGSKA (reference sequence). V dropped 5 bases and J dropped 2; count of bases not matched to a gene: 7. The CDR3: CSAPRRLAGAYEQYF. The DNA of the CDR3 is TGCAGTGCTCCTCGAAGACTAGCGGGAGCCTACGAGCAGTACTTC.

To note about this clonotype: A much bigger clone sits one base away, suggesting this may be a read error. The V call is TRBV24-1, the J call TRBJ2-3; perhaps TRBD1 as D (6 bases). CDR3 size: 14 residues. Trimming removed 4 bases at V and 4 bases at J, with 11 bases between. CDR1 is KGHDR, CDR2 SFDVKD, per germline. Written as DNA, the CDR3 is TGTGCCACCAGTGACAACAGGGATCCAGATACGCAGTATTTT. Translation gives CATSDNRDPDTQYF.

This clonotype was counted ten times or more. The chain joins TRBV6-5 to TRBJ2-5; no clear D gene. Trimming removed 0 bases at V and 5 bases at J, with 10 bases between. Germline V gene sequence: CDR1 MNHEY, CDR2 SVGAGI. This CDR3 has 14 residues. The CDR3 DNA reads as TGTGCCAGCAGTTACTCATTCGCTGAGGAGACCCAGTACTTC. The encoded protein is CASSYSFAEETQYF.

To note about this clonotype: Being one base from a much bigger clone, this may be a read error. Here the CDR3 DNA reads TGTGCCAGCAGCTTAGACCAGTATAATTCACCCCTCCACTTT. Protein product: CASSLDQYNSPLHF. V usage is TRBV7-9 and J usage is TRBJ1-6; no firm D call. Trimming took off 1 base at V and 4 bases at J, with 5 bases between the two ends. The CDR3 is 14 residues long. CDR1 is SEHNR and CDR2 is FQNEAQ in the germline V gene (reference sequence).

This clonotype was counted at least ten times. J is TRBJ2-1 and V is TRBV6-2 or TRBV6-3; D not resolved. V shed 5 bases and J shed 9 bases, with 11 bases lying between them. Per germline, CDR1 MNHEY and CDR2 SVGEGT. The CDR3 length is 12 residues. CDR3 nucleotide sequence: TGTGCCAGCAGTCCTACCCGCGGTGAGCAGTTCTTC. Translation: CASSPTRGEQFF.

This clonotype has ten or more counts. This chain connects TRBV27 to TRBJ2-7, with D perhaps matching TRBD2 (5 bases). V was trimmed by 10 bases and J by 3 bases, leaving 13 bases between them. The CDR3 sequence is 12 residues long. Per the germline V gene, CDR1 is MNHEY and CDR2 is SMNVEV (reference sequence). CDR3 bases: TGTGCCACACGGGGTGTAGGCTACGAGCAGTACTTC. It specifies CATRGVGYEQYF.

The gene calls are TRBV19 and TRBJ2-2, with 12 bases identical to TRBD2. This CDR3 spans 16 amino acids. Germline-derived CDR1 and CDR2 are LNHDA and SQIVND (reference sequence). V lost 3 bases and J lost 6; bases outside the gene matches: 5. The CDR3 DNA is TGTGCCAGTAGTATCCCGACTAGCGGGAGTCCCGGGGAGCTGTTTTTT. Amino acids: CASSIPTSGSPGELFF.

This clonotype was detected many times. The chain combines TRBV29-1 with TRBJ2-3; 13 bases are shared with TRBD2. Germline assignment: CDR1 SQVTM and CDR2 ANQGSEA. Germline trimming cut 6 bases from V and 5 bases from J; bases unmatched to any gene: 8. The length of the CDR3 is 15 residues. CDR3 protein: CSVGGLAGVVDTQYF. The CDR3 DNA follows: TGCAGCGTAGGAGGACTAGCGGGAGTTGTAGATACGCAGTATTTT.

This clonotype occurred many times. This chain uses TRBV2 with TRBJ2-2, with D possibly TRBD2 on 6 matching bases. The CDR3 runs to 13 residues. The V gene's germline CDR1 is SNHLY and CDR2 FYNNEI. Trimming took 11 bases from V and 3 from J, leaving 13 bases between them. Written as DNA, the CDR3 is TGTGCCGGAAAGGGGACTGACACCGGGGAGCTGTTTTTT. This codes for CAGKGTDTGELFF. Using reference TRBV2 and TRBJ2-2 for the parts outside the CDR3, the full variable domain is EPEVTQTPSHQVTQMGQEVILRCVPISNHLYFYWYRQILGQKVEFLVSFYNNEISEKSEIFDDQFSVERPDGSNFTLKIRSTKLEDSAMYFCAGKGTDTGELFFGEGSRLTVL.

Comment on this clonotype: This may stem from a read error, because a much larger clone lies one nucleotide away. The rearrangement joins TRBV4-1 to TRBJ2-5, with TRBD1 identical over 7 bases. CDR3 length: 14 residues. From germline, CDR1 is MGHRA and CDR2 YSYEKL. V shed 3 bases, J shed 4 bases, and the junction held 5 bases outside the gene matches. The CDR3: CASSHPGQRETQYF. The CDR3 DNA is TGCGCCAGCAGCCACCCGGGACAGAGAGAGACCCAGTACTTC.

This clonotype was found many times. This chain links TRBV20-1 with TRBJ2-7; 8 nucleotides agree with TRBD2. Germline V gives CDR1 DFQATT, CDR2 SNEGSKA (reference sequence). This CDR3 spans 11 amino acids. V was pared by 5 bases and J by 6 bases, with 3 bases of the junction left unmatched. This chain's CDR3 is CSAYAGGEQYF. The CDR3, as DNA: TGCAGTGCTTATGCGGGGGGCGAGCAGTACTTC.

The J gene is TRBJ2-7, the V gene TRBV6-6, with 8 bases aligning to TRBD2. In germline, CDR1 is MNHNY, CDR2 SVGAGI (reference sequence). There are 16 residues in the CDR3. V lost 4 bases to trimming and J lost 4 bases; unmatched junction nucleotides: 12. The DNA of the CDR3 is TGTGCCAGCAGTTCCCCCCGGACTAGCAGGCAATACGAGCAGTACTTC. It specifies CASSSPRTSRQYEQYF.